Listed here is a single T cell receptor beta chain. Its antigen remains unidentified. The data belong to a study of monozygotic twins with inflammatory bowel disease. Study outcomes and limitations: The study found lower TCRbeta diversity (inverse Simpson) in IBD patients than in healthy co-twins. Individual T cell subtypes were not distinguishable. Patient repertoire variability may have increased through differing immunosuppressive treatments.

Germline V lookup: CDR1 DFQATT, CDR2 SNEGSKA (reference sequence). This CDR3 has 14 amino acids. Each sample had eight separate cDNA synthesis reactions. TCRdb reanalyzed the 5' RACE reads, giving one entry per CDR3 protein sequence and no DNA. In total, the table holds fewer than 550,000 distinct CDR3 sequences. The chain joins TRBV20-1 to TRBJ1-5; TCRdb names TRBD1, which stays unverified in the absence of DNA. The receptor was isolated from a human donor with ulcerative colitis or Crohn's disease, or a healthy co-twin of an affected twin (not recorded which). Sample: blood. This CDR3 reads CSASPGSSNQPQHF.